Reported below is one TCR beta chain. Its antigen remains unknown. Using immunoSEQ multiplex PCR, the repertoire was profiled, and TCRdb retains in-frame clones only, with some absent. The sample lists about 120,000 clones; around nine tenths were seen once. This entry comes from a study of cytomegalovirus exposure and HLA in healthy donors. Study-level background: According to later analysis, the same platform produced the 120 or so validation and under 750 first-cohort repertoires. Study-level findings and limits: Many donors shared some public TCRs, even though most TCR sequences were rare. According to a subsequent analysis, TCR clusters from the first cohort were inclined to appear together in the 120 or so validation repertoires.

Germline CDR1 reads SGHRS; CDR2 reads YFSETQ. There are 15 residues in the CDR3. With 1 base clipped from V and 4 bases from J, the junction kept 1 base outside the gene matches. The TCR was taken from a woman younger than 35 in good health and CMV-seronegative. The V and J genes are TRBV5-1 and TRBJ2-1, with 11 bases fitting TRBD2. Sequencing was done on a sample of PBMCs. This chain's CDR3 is CASSLRTSGYNEQFF. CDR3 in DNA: TGCGCCAGCAGCTTGAGGACTAGCGGGTACAATGAGCAGTTCTTC.